Listed here are 2 T cell receptor beta chains from one sample, sequenced in a study of beta chain features in type 1 diabetes. The authors reverse transcribed all of the isolated RNA, so sequencing captured expressed TCRB transcripts. Assay used: immunoSEQ multiplex PCR; TCRdb lists only in-frame clones, some missing. Here the sample spans around 190,000 clones, about 13% being singletons. The material sequenced was central memory CD4+ T cells from blood. The receptors were gathered from a woman under 30 in good health.

This clone was recorded a few times. This chain uses TRBV7-2 with TRBJ2-7; tentative D call: TRBD1 (5 bases). Germline-derived CDR1 and CDR2 are SGHTA and FQGNSA. The CDR3 runs to 14 residues. Trimming stripped 2 bases from V and 6 bases from J, with 14 bases between. CDR3 in DNA: TGTGCCAGCAGCTTAAGCCCCGCAGGGCGCGAGCAGTACTTC. This translates into CASSLSPAGREQYF.

This clone has only a few counts. This sequence joins TRBV19 and TRBJ2-7; TRBD2 matches at 15 bases. Trimming at V came to 5 bases and at J to 1 base, leaving 0 bases not matched to a gene. The CDR3 contains 15 residues. Germline V gives CDR1 LNHDA, CDR2 SQIVND (reference sequence). The CDR3 bases are TGTGCCAGTAGTGGACTAGCGGGAGGGTCCTACGAGCAGTACTTC. Translating it yields CASSGLAGGSYEQYF.